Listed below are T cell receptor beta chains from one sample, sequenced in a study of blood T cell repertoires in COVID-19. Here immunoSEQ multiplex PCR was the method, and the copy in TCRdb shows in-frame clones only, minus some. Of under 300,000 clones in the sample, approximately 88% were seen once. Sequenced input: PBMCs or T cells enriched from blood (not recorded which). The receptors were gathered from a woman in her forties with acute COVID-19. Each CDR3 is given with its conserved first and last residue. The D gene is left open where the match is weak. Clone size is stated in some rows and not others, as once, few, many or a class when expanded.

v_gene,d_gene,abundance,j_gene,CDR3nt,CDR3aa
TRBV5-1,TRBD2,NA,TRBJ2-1,TGCGCCAGCAGCTCTAGCGGGGGCTACAATGAGCAGTTCTTC,CASSSSGGYNEQFF
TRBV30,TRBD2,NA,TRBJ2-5,TGTGCCCAGGCTGCACTAGCGGGAGAGACCCAGTACTTC,CAQAALAGETQYF
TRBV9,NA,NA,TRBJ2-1,TGTGCCAGCAGCGTGGAAGACAGAAATGAGCAGTTCTTC,CASSVEDRNEQFF
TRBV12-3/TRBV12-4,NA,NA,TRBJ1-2,TGTGCCAGCAACCGGCAGGGTGGTGGCTACACCTTC,CASNRQGGGYTF
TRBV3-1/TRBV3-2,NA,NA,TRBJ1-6,TGTGCCAGCAGCCAAGAGGGCAGGGTGGGACCCCTCCACTTT,CASSQEGRVGPLHF
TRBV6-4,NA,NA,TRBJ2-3,TGTGCCAGCAGTCAGATCCACACAGATACGCAGTATTTT,CASSQIHTDTQYF
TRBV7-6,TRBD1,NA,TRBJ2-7,TGTGCCAGCAGCTTCGGGACAGCCAGCTCCTACGAGCAGTACTTC,CASSFGTASSYEQYF
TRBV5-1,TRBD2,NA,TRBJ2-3,TGCGCCAGCAGCTTGGGGGGACTAGCGGGCCCAGATACGCAGTATTTT,CASSLGGLAGPDTQYF
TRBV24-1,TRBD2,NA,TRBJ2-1,TGTGCCACCAGTTGGACTAGCGGGGACGAGCAGTTCTTC,CATSWTSGDEQFF
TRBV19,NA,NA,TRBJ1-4,TGTGCCAGTAGTATTGCGACAGGCCCTAATGAAAAACTGTTTTTT,CASSIATGPNEKLFF
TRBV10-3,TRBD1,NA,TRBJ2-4,TGTGCCATCAAGACCCGACAGGGGGCGGACATTCAGTACTTC,CAIKTRQGADIQYF
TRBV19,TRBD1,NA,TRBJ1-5,TGTGCCAGTAGTCATAGGGCGCGACAGGGTAGCAATCAGCCCCAGCATTTT,CASSHRARQGSNQPQHF
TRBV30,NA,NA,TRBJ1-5,TGTGCCTGGACACAGGGACCCAATCAGCCCCAGCATTTT,CAWTQGPNQPQHF
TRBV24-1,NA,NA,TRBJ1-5,TGTGCCACCAGTGATCCCGGGCAGCCCCAGCATTTT,CATSDPGQPQHF
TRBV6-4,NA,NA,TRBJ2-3,TGTGCCAGCAGTGACTCACTAGCTAGCACAGATACGCAGTATTTT,CASSDSLASTDTQYF
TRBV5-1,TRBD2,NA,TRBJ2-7,TGCGCCAGCAGCGCTAGCGGGGGGTTTGAGCAGTACTTC,CASSASGGFEQYF
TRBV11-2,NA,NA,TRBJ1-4,TGTGCCAGCAGCTCGATCGGGGGAGCTAATGAAAAACTGTTTTTT,CASSSIGGANEKLFF
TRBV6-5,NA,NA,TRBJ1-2,TGTGCCAGCAAGAAAGGGGGACTAAACTATGGCTACACCTTC,CASKKGGLNYGYTF
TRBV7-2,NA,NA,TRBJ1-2,TGTGCCAGCAGCTTAGGTCCGTCAGATGGCTACACCTTC,CASSLGPSDGYTF
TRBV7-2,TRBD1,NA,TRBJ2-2,TGTGCCAGCAGCCTTAGGGGACAGGTGAACACCGGGGAGCTGTTTTTT,CASSLRGQVNTGELFF
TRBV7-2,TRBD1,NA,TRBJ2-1,TGTGCCAGCAGCTTAACCGGGACAGGGGGCCTTGAGCAGTTCTTC,CASSLTGTGGLEQFF
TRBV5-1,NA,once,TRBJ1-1,TGCGCCAGCAGCTTGGGGCAGGGCGGCGCGAACACTGAAGCTTTCTTT,CASSLGQGGANTEAFF
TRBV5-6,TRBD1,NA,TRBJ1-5,TGTGCCAGCAGCGCTGGACAGGGCAATCAGCCCCAGCATTTT,CASSAGQGNQPQHF
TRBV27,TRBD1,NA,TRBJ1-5,TGTGCCAGCAGTCCGAAGACAGGGAGCAATCAGCCCCAGCATTTT,CASSPKTGSNQPQHF
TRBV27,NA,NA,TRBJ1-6,TGTGCCAGCAGTCCTGCAGGGGCCTCACCCCTCCACTTT,CASSPAGASPLHF
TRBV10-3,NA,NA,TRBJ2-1,TGTGCCATCAGTCGGGGGACCAATTACAATGAGCAGTTCTTC,CAISRGTNYNEQFF
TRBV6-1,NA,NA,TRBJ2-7,TGTGCCAGCAGTGAGGGCTACTACGAGCAGTACTTC,CASSEGYYEQYF
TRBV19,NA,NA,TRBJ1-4,TGTGCCAGTAGTATCGATCGGTGGGCAGGGATAAATGAAAAACTGTTTTTT,CASSIDRWAGINEKLFF
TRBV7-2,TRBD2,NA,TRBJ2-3,TGTGCCAGCAGCTTATCGGCTAGCGGGCACACAGATACGCAGTATTTT,CASSLSASGHTDTQYF
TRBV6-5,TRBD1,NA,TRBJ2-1,TGTGCCAGCAGGGATGGACAGGGGCAGTTCTTC,CASRDGQGQFF
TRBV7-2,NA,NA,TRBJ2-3,TGTGCCAGCAGCTTAGCTAGCACGGATACGCAGTATTTT,CASSLASTDTQYF
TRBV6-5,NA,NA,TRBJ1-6,TGTGCCACACAGGACGCAGTCAATTCACCCCTCCACTTT,CATQDAVNSPLHF
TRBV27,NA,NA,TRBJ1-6,TGTGCCAGCCGACCTCCCCAGGGAAGCTCCTATAATTCACCCCTCCACTTT,CASRPPQGSSYNSPLHF
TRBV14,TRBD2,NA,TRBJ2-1,TGTGCCAGCAGCCAAGGGGGGGGTAATGAGCAGTTCTTC,CASSQGGGNEQFF
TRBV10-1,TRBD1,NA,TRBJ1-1,TGCGCCAGCAGTTCCCAGGGGGTTAGGACTGAAGCTTTCTTT,CASSSQGVRTEAFF
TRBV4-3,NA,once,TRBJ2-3,TGCGCCAGCAGCCAAATAGCGTATAGCACAGATACGCAGTATTTT,CASSQIAYSTDTQYF
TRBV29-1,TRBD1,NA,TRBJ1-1,TGCAGCGCAAGGACAGGGGAGCGTTCTGAAGCTTTCTTT,CSARTGERSEAFF
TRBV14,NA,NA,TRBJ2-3,TGTGCCAGCAGCCAAGCAGGCAGGGCGATAGATACGCAGTATTTT,CASSQAGRAIDTQYF
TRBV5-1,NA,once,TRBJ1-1,TGCGCCAGCAGCTTGGGCGGGGTGGGGAACACTGAAGCTTTCTTT,CASSLGGVGNTEAFF
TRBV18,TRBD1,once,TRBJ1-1,TGTGCCAGCTCACCGACAGGGGGGCGCACTGAAGCTTTCTTT,CASSPTGGRTEAFF
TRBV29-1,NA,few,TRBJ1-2,TGCAGCGTCCCCAGGGGTCACTATGGCTACACCTTC,CSVPRGHYGYTF
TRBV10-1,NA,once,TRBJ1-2,TGCGCCAGCAGTGACGGCTATGGCTACACCTTC,CASSDGYGYTF
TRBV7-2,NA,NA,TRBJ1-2,TGTGCCAGCAGTCGGGACACCCCCCTGGGCTACACCTTC,CASSRDTPLGYTF